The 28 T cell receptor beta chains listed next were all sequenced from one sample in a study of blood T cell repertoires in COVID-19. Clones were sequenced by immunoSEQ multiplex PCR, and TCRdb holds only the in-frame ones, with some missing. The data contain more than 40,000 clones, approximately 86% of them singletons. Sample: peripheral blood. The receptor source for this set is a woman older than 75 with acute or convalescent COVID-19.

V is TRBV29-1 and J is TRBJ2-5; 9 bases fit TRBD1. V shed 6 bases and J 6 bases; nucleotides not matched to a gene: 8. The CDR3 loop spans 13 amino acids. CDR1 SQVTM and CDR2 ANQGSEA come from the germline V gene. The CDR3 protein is CSVYTGGGQTQYF. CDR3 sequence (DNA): TGCAGCGTGTACACAGGGGGCGGACAGACCCAGTACTTC.

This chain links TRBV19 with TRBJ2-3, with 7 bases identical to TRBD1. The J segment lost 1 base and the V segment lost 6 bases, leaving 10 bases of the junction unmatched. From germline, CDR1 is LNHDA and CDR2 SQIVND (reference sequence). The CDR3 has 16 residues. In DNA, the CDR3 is TGTGCCAGTAGGAGACAGGGCACTGGGGGCACAGATACGCAGTATTTT. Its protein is CASRRQGTGGTDTQYF.

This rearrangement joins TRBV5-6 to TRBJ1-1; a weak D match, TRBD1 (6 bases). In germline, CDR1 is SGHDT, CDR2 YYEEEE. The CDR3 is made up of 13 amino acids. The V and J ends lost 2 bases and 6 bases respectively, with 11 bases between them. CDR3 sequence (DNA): TGTGCCAGCAGCTTCGTGGGGGCGGCTGAAGCTTTCTTT. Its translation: CASSFVGAAEAFF.

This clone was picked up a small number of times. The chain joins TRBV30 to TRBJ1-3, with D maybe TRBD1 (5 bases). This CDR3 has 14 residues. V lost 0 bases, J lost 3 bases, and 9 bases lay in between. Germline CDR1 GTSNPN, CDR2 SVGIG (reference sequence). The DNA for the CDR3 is TGTGCCTGGAGTGTAGGCAGGGTTGGAAACACCATATATTTT. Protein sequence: CAWSVGRVGNTIYF.

The CDR3, as DNA: TGTGCCAGTAGTATTGGGTCAGGCCAAGAGACCCAGTACTTC. It is translated as CASSIGSGQETQYF. The rearrangement joins TRBV19 to TRBJ2-5; no clear D. The CDR3 runs to 14 residues. Germline-derived CDR1 and CDR2 are LNHDA and SQIVND (reference sequence). V was clipped by 3 bases and J by 1 base, with 9 bases between them.

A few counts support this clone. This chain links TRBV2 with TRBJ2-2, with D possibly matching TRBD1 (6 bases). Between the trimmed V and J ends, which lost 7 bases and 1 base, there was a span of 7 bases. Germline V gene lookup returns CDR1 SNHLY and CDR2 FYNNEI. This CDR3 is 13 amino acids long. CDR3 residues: CASTGQNTGELFF. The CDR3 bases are TGTGCCAGCACGGGACAGAACACCGGGGAGCTGTTTTTT.

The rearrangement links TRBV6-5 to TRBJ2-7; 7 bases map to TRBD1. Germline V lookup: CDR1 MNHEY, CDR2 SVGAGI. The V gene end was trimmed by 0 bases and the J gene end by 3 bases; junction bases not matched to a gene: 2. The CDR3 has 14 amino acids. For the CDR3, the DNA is TGTGCCAGCAGTTACTCAAGGGGGCGCTACGAGCAGTACTTC. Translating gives CASSYSRGRYEQYF.

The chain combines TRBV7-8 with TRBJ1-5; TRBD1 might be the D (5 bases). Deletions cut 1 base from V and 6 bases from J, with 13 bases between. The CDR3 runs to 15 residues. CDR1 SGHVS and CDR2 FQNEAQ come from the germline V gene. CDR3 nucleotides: TGTGCCAGCAGCTTAGAAGGTCTTAGGGGTCAGCCCCAGCATTTT. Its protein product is CASSLEGLRGQPQHF.

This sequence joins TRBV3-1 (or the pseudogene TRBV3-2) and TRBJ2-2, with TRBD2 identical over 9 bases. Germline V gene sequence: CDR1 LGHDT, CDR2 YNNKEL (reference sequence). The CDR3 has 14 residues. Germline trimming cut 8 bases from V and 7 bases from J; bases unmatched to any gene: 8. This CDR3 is CASLGGGAGGELFF. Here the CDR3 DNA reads TGTGCCAGCCTGGGCGGGGGGGCTGGCGGGGAGCTGTTTTTT.

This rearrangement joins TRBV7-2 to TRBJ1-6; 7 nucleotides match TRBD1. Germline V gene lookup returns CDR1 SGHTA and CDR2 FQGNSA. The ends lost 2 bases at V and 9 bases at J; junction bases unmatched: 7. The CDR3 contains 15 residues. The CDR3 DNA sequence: TGTGCCAGCAGCTTACAGGGGCAGGGGGGTTCACCCCTCCACTTT. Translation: CASSLQGQGGSPLHF.

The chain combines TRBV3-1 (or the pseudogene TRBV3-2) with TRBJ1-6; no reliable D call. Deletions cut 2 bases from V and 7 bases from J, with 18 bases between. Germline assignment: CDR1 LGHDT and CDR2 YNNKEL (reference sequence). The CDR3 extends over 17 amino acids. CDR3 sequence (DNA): TGTGCCAGCAGCCAAATGGGTGGGCGGGGAGGAAATTCACCCCTCCACTTT. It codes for CASSQMGGRGGNSPLHF.

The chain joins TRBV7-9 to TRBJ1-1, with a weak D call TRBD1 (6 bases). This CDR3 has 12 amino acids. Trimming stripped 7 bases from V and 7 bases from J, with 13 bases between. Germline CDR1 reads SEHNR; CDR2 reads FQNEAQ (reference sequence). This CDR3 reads CASTNTDSEAFF. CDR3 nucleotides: TGTGCCAGCACTAACACGGACAGTGAAGCTTTCTTT. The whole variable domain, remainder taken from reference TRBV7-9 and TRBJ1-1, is DTGVSQNPRHKITKRGQNVTFRCDPISEHNRLYWYRQTLGQGPEFLTYFQNEAQLEKSRLLSDRFSAERPKGSFSTLEIQRTEQGDSAMYLCASTNTDSEAFFGQGTRLTVV.

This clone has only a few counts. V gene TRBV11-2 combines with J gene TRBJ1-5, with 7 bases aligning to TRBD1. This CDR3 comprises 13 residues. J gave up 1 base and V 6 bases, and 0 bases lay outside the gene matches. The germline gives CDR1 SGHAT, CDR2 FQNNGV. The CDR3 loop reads CASRGQSNQPQHF. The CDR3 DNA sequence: TGTGCCAGCAGGGGACAGAGCAATCAGCCCCAGCATTTT.

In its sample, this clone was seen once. This CDR3 is CASRPTGPGEGYTF. The DNA of the CDR3 is TGTGCCAGCAGGCCCACAGGTCCGGGGGAAGGCTACACCTTC. This chain joins TRBV5-4 and TRBJ1-2; weak D call: TRBD1 (5 bases). Trimming took 5 bases from V and 8 from J, leaving 19 bases between them. The germline CDR1 and CDR2 sequences are SGHNT and YYREEE (reference sequence). This CDR3 has 14 amino acids.

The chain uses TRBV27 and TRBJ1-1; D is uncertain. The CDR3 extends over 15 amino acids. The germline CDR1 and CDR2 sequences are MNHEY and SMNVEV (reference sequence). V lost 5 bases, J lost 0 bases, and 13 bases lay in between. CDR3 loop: CASSPQTSMNTEAFF. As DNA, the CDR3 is TGTGCCAGCAGTCCCCAGACAAGTATGAACACTGAAGCTTTCTTT.

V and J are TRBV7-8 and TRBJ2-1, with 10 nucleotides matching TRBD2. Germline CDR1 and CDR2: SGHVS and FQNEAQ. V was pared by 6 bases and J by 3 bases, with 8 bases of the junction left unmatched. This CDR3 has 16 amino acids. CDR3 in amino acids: CASSEYSGGNYNEQFF. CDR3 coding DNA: TGTGCCAGCAGTGAATATAGCGGGGGGAACTACAATGAGCAGTTCTTC. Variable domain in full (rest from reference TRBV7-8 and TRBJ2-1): GAGVSQSPRYKVAKRGQDVALRCDPISGHVSLFWYQQALGQGPEFLTYFQNEAQLDKSGLPSDRFFAERPEGSVSTLKIQRTQQEDSAVYLCASSEYSGGNYNEQFFGPGTRLTVL.

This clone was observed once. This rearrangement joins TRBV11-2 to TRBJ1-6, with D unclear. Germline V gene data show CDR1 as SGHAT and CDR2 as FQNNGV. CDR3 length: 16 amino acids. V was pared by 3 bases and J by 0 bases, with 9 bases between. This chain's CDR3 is CASSFLPSSYNSPLHF. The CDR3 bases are TGTGCCAGCAGCTTCCTTCCTAGCTCCTATAATTCACCCCTCCACTTT. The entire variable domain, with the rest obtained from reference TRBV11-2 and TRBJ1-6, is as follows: EAGVAQSPRYKIIEKRQSVAFWCNPISGHATLYWYQQILGQGPKLLIQFQNNGVVDDSQLPKDRFSAERLKGVDSTLKIQPAKLEDSAVYLCASSFLPSSYNSPLHFGNGTRLTVT.

In nucleotides, the CDR3 is TGTGCCAGCAGGGAAGGGGTTTGGGGAGCTTTCTTT. This codes for CASREGVWGAFF. V gene TRBV12-3 or TRBV12-4 combines with J gene TRBJ1-1; D perhaps matches TRBD1 (5 bases). Trimming removed 6 bases from V and 10 bases from J, with 15 bases in between. The CDR3 loop spans 12 amino acids.

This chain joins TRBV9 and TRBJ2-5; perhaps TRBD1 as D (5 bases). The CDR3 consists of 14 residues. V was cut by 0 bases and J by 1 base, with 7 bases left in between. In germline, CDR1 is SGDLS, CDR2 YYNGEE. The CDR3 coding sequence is TGTGCCAGCAGCGTAGGGGGCCTCCAAGAGACCCAGTACTTC. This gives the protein CASSVGGLQETQYF.

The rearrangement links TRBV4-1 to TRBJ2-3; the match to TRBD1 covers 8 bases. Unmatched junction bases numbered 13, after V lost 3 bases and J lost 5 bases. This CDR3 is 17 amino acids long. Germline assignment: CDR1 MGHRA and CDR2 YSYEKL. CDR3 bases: TGCGCCAGCAGCCATCATTGGGGTCAGACAGGGGTAGATACGCAGTATTTT. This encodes CASSHHWGQTGVDTQYF.

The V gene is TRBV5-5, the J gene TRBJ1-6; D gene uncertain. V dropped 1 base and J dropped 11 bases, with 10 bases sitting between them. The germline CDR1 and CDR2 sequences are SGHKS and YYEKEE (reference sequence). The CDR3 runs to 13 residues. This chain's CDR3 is CASSLSTGTPLHF. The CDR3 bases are TGTGCCAGCAGCTTGAGTACCGGGACACCCCTCCACTTT.

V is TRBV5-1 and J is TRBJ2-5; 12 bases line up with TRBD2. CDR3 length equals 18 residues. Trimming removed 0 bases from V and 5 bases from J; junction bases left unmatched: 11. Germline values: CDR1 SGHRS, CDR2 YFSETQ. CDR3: CASSLGRLAGAEGETQYF. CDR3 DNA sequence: TGCGCCAGCAGCTTGGGGCGACTAGCGGGGGCCGAGGGGGAGACCCAGTACTTC. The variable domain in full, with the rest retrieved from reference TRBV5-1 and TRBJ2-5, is KAGVTQTPRYLIKTRGQQVTLSCSPISGHRSVSWYQQTPGQGLQFLFEYFSETQRNKGNFPGRFSGRQFSNSRSEMNVSTLELGDSALYLCASSLGRLAGAEGETQYFGPGTRLLVL.

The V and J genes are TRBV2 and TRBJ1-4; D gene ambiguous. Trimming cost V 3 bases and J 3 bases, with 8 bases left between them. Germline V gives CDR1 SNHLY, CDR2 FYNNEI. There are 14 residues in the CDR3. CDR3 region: CASSDSRANEKLFF. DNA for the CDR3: TGTGCCAGCAGTGACAGCCGGGCTAATGAAAAACTGTTTTTT.

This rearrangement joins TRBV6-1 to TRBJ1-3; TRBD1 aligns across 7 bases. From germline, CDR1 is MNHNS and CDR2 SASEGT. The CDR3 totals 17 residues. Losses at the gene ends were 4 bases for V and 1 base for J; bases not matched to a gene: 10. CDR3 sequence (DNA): TGTGCCAGCAGTGCCGGGGGACGACAGGGATCTGGAAACACCATATATTTT. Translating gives CASSAGGRQGSGNTIYF.

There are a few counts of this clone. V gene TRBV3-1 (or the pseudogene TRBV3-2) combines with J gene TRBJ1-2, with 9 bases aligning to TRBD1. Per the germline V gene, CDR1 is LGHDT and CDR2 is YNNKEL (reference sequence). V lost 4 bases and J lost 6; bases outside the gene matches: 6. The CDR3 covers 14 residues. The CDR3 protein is CASSPSGQGNGYTF. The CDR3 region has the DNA TGTGCCAGCAGCCCCTCGGGACAGGGAAATGGCTACACCTTC.

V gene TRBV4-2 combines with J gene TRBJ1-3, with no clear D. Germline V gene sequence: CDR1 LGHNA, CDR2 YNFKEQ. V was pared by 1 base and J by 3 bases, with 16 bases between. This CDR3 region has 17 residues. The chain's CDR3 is CASSQVPHGQFGNTIYF. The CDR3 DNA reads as TGTGCCAGCAGCCAAGTGCCCCATGGGCAGTTTGGAAACACCATATATTTT.

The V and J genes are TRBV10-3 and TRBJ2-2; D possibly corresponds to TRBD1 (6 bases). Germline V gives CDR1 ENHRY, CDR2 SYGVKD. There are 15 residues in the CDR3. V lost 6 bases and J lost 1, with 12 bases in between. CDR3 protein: CAIRGTTLNTGELFF. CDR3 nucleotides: TGTGCCATCAGAGGGACAACCCTGAACACCGGGGAGCTGTTTTTT.

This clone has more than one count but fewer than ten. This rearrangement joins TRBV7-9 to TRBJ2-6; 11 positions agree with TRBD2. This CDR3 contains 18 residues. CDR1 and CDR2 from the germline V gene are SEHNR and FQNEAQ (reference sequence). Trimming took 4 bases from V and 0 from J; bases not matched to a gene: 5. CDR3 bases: TGTGCCAGCAGCTACACTAGCGGGGGAAGCTCTGGGGCCAACGTCCTGACTTTC. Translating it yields CASSYTSGGSSGANVLTF.